This TCR beta chain was captured by sequencing in a study of regulatory T cells in long-lasting Graves disease. Study information: For under 3 months, newly diagnosed Graves' patients had been taking antithyroid drugs.

Study outcomes and limitations: Persistent disease preferred TRBV28, TRBJ1-2 and TRBJ2-5.

This clonotype was picked up many times. No antigen is known for it. The sample's time point: newly diagnosed GD, antithyroid drugs for less than 3 months. After RNA was extracted from PBMCs, the TCR library was made from it. Building the TCR beta libraries relied on iRepertoire HTBI primers, and CDR3 regions underwent Arm-PCR. Using its own MiXCR run on the multiplex PCR reads, TCRdb lists one record per CDR3 protein. The sample yields 620,000 or so distinct CDR3 sequences, roughly 15% seen once. V lost 7 bases and J 3 bases, leaving 16 bases between the germline ends. Looked up from germline, CDR1 is SGDLS and CDR2 is YYNGEE. This CDR3 contains 14 residues. A further study also used this sample, focusing on T cells in Graves' hyperthyroidism and ophthalmopathy.

The chain joins TRBV9 to TRBJ2-5; D possibly uses TRBD1 or TRBD2 (7 bases each). The receptor's source is a woman in her 30s with Graves disease. The sample consisted of peripheral blood mononuclear cells (PBMCs), taken at new diagnosis, from a patient treated with antithyroid drugs. CDR3 DNA sequence: TGTGCCAGCTGGGGACAGCGGGGAAAAGAGACCCAGTACTTC. It is translated as CASWGQRGKETQYF.